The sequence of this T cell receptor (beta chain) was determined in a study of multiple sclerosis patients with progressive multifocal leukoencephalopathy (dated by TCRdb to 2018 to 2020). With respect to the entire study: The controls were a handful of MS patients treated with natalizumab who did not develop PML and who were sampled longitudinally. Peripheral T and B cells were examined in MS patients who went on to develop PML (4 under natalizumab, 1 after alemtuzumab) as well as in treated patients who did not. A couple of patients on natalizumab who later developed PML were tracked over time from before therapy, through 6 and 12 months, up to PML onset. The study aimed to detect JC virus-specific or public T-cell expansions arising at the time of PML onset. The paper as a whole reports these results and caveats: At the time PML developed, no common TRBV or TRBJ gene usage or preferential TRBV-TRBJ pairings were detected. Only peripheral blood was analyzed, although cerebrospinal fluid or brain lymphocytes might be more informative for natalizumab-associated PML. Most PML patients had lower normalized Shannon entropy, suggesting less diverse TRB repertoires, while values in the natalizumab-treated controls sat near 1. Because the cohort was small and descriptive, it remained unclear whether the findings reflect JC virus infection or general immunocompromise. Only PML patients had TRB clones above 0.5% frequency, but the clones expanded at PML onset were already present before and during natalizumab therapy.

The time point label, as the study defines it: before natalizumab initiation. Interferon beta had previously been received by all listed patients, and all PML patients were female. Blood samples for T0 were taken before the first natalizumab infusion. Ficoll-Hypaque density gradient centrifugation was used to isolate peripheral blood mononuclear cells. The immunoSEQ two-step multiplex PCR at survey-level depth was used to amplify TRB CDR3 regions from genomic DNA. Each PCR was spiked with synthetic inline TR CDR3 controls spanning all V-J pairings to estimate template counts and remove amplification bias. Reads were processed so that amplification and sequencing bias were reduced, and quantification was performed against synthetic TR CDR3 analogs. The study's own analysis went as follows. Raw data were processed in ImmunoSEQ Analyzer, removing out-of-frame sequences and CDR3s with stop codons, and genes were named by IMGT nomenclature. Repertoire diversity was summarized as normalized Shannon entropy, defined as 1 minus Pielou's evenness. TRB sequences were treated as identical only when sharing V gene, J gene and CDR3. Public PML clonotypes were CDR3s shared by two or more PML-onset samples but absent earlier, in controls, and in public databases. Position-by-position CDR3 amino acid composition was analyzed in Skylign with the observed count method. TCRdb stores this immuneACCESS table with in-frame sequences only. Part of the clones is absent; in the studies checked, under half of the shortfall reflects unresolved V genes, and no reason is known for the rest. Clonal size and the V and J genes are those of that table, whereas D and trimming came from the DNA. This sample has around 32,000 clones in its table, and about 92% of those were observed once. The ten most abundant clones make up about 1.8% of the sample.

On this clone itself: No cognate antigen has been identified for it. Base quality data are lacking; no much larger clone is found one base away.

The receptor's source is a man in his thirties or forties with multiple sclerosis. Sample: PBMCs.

The DNA reads as follows: TGCGCCAGCAGCAATGACAGGGGGCCCTACAATGAGCAGTTCTTC. The encoded protein is CASSNDRGPYNEQFF. The chain couples TRBV5-1 to TRBJ2-1; TRBD1 agrees with 10 junctional bases. The CDR1 and CDR2 encoded by the germline V gene are SGHRS and YFSETQ. The germline V end is reduced by 4 bases and the J end by 2 bases; junction bases left unmatched: 3. The CDR3 starts with the cysteine, ends with the phenylalanine, and has 15 residues. The kept DNA is CDR3 alone, 45 bases in frame from the first base.